The 10 T cell receptor beta chains below were found in one sample sequenced in a study of T cells in Graves' hyperthyroidism and ophthalmopathy. Using RNA transcripts as the source, TCR beta CDR3 regions were amplified. In the first-round RT-PCR of the TCR CDR3, the HTBI primer set was used. MiXCR, applied by TCRdb to the multiplex PCR reads, yields one record per CDR3 protein. This table holds roughly 740,000 distinct CDR3 sequences, about 17% found once. The sample taken for sequencing was blood. The receptors come from a man aged 18-30 years with Graves' hyperthyroidism.

This chain links TRBV20-1 with TRBJ2-5, with D unresolved. Germline V gene lookup returns CDR1 DFQATT and CDR2 SNEGSKA (reference sequence). The length of the CDR3 is 11 residues. With 6 bases removed from V and 5 bases from J, the gap between germline ends came to 10 bases. The CDR3 sequence: CSAVQLETQYF. The CDR3 DNA reads TGCAGTGCAGTTCAGTTGGAGACCCAGTACTTC.

In this sample, this clonotype turned up many times. V is TRBV20-1 and J is TRBJ2-7; D is unresolved. Germline CDR1 and CDR2: DFQATT and SNEGSKA (reference sequence). The CDR3 is 13 amino acids. V gave up 1 base and J gave up 6 bases, with 13 bases separating them. The CDR3 sequence is CSARVPSMGEQYF. The CDR3 bases are TGCAGTGCTAGAGTCCCGTCAATGGGCGAGCAGTACTTC.

The chain recombines TRBV28 with TRBJ1-6; D is unclear. CDR3 size: 11 residues. V lost 6 bases and J lost 7, with 4 bases in between. In germline, CDR1 is MDHEN, CDR2 SYDVKM. CDR3: CASRTNSPLHF. The CDR3 DNA reads as TGTGCCAGCAGAACAAATTCACCCCTCCACTTT.

This clonotype was observed at least ten times. The chain links TRBV6-5 to TRBJ2-7; possible D gene TRBD1, 6 bases. Trimming cost V 0 bases and J 4 bases, with 10 bases left between them. Germline V gene lookup returns CDR1 MNHEY and CDR2 SVGAGI. CDR3 length: 14 residues. CDR3 nucleotides: TGTGCCAGCAGTTACTCAGGCAGGGGTTACGAGCAGTACTTC. Protein: CASSYSGRGYEQYF.

Only a few counts were recorded for this clonotype. V gene TRBV7-9 combines with J gene TRBJ2-7; 9 bases are shared with TRBD1. The CDR3 runs to 17 residues. Germline-derived CDR1 and CDR2 are SEHNR and FQNEAQ (reference sequence). J gave up 2 bases and V 3 bases, and 11 bases lay outside the gene matches. The CDR3 reads CASSLDPPRTGAYEQYF. As DNA, the CDR3 is TGTGCCAGCAGCTTGGACCCACCTAGGACAGGGGCCTACGAGCAGTACTTC.

This clonotype was observed many times. J is TRBJ2-1 and V is TRBV28; no clear D gene. Trimming shortened V by 2 bases and J by 1 base, and 9 bases separated the two germline ends. The CDR3 is made up of 15 amino acids. Looked up from germline, CDR1 is MDHEN and CDR2 is SYDVKM. Written as DNA, the CDR3 is TGTGCCAGCAGTTTAGCGTCAGATTCCTACAATGAGCAGTTCTTC. This gives the protein CASSLASDSYNEQFF.

This clonotype was recorded a few times. This chain connects TRBV5-6 to TRBJ2-3; 10 positions agree with TRBD2. Germline lookup yields CDR1 SGHDT and CDR2 YYEEEE. This CDR3 contains 15 residues. Trimming removed 4 bases from V and 6 bases from J; junction bases left unmatched: 8. Written as DNA, the CDR3 is TGTGCCAGCAGCCGACTACTAGCGGGAATGGATACGCAGTATTTT. Amino acids: CASSRLLAGMDTQYF.

The chain combines TRBV9 with TRBJ2-3, with D possibly matching TRBD2 (6 bases). V was shortened by 4 bases and J by 1 base, with 28 bases between the two germline ends. Germline V gene lookup returns CDR1 SGDLS and CDR2 YYNGEE. The CDR3 loop spans 20 amino acids. The CDR3 nucleotides read TGTGCCAGCAGCTTTCCCGATTTAGCGGCATTGGGTGGACGCACAGATACGCAGTATTTT. It is translated as CASSFPDLAALGGRTDTQYF.

This clonotype came up many times. CDR3 nucleotides: TGTGCCAGCTCACGCGGGGCCGGGGACACAGATACGCAGTATTTT. Its protein is CASSRGAGDTDTQYF. The chain recombines TRBV18 with TRBJ2-3, with D maybe TRBD2 (6 bases). CDR3 length: 15 residues. Trimming cost V 4 bases and J 2 bases, with 13 bases left between them. Germline V gene sequence: CDR1 KGHSH, CDR2 LQKENI.

This clonotype was counted at least ten times. The chain has TRBV30 and TRBJ2-7, with D possibly TRBD2 on 7 matching bases. The CDR3 is made up of 14 amino acids. Germline V lookup: CDR1 GTSNPN, CDR2 SVGIG (reference sequence). V was cut by 2 bases and J by 6 bases, with 17 bases left in between. The CDR3: CAWSSPSGTREQYF. CDR3 nucleotide sequence: TGTGCCTGGAGTTCGCCCAGCGGGACACGCGAGCAGTACTTC.